Listed here are 23 T cell receptor beta chains from one sample, sequenced in a study of long-term antiretroviral therapy in people with HIV. The assay, immunoSEQ v3.0, was run at survey level. Data came from immunoSEQ multiplex PCR; TCRdb stores just in-frame clones and leaves some out. Of tens of thousands of clones in the sample, just over 85% were seen once. This material consisted of unsorted PBMCs, taken 1.8 years before starting antiretroviral therapy. These receptors all stem from a woman aged 30 to 39 with HIV.

The table lists this clone with a few counts. This chain connects TRBV19 to TRBJ2-3, with D unclear. Deletions cut 6 bases from V and 1 base from J, with 11 bases between. Germline V gene data show CDR1 as LNHDA and CDR2 as SQIVND (reference sequence). This CDR3 comprises 14 residues. CDR3 DNA: TGTGCCAGTAGAGGCACAAGGGGCACAGATACGCAGTATTTT. Translating gives CASRGTRGTDTQYF.

The DNA for the CDR3 is TGTGCCAGCAGGCCAGATCGTAGGACAGCGCGGCCAACTTTCTCCTACGAGCAGTACGTC. Residues: CASRPDRRTARPTFSYEQYV. V gene TRBV11-3 combines with J gene TRBJ2-7, with a weak D call TRBD1 (6 bases). There are 20 residues in the CDR3. Germline values: CDR1 SGHNT, CDR2 YENEEA. Trimming shortened V by 6 bases and J by 0 bases, and 30 bases separated the two germline ends.

In DNA form, the CDR3 reads TGTGCCAGCAGTGAATACGGGACAGGGTACCCCGGGGCCAACGTCCTGACTTTC. The encoded protein is CASSEYGTGYPGANVLTF. The genes are TRBV6-1 and TRBJ2-6; 9 nucleotides align to TRBD1. CDR3 size: 18 residues. Trimming at V came to 2 bases and at J to 4 bases, leaving 9 bases not matched to a gene. CDR1 is MNHNS and CDR2 is SASEGT in the germline V gene.

J is TRBJ2-3 and V is TRBV6-4; 8 bases match TRBD1. Germline V gene lookup returns CDR1 MRHNA and CDR2 SNTAGT. Trimming took 8 bases from V and 11 from J; bases not matched to a gene: 9. The CDR3 runs 12 residues. The CDR3 nucleotides are TGTGCCAGCTCCAGTGACAGGGGTCTGCAGTATTTT. Translated: CASSSDRGLQYF.

This chain connects TRBV7-9 to TRBJ2-7; 8 bases agree with TRBD2. After removal of 6 bases from V and 1 base from J, the junction contained 5 bases not matched to a gene. The CDR3 runs to 14 residues. Germline CDR1 SEHNR, CDR2 FQNEAQ (reference sequence). The CDR3 loop reads CASRGGTSSYEQYV. The CDR3 coding sequence is TGTGCCAGCAGAGGGGGGACTAGTTCCTACGAGCAGTACGTC.

The chain has TRBV5-4 and TRBJ2-7; TRBD1 matches at 10 bases. Germline assignment: CDR1 SGHNT and CDR2 YYREEE (reference sequence). This CDR3 is 13 amino acids long. The CDR3 sequence: CASSVSQGQGMNV. The CDR3 DNA reads as TGTGCCAGCAGCGTAAGCCAGGGACAGGGGATGAACGTC.

The genes are TRBV18 and TRBJ2-3, with 7 bases aligning to TRBD1. The CDR3 is 15 amino acids. Looked up from germline, CDR1 is KGHSH and CDR2 is LQKENI. With 2 bases clipped from V and 0 bases from J, the junction kept 2 bases outside the gene matches. As DNA, the CDR3 is TGTGCCAGCTCACCAAACAGGGGTAGCACAGATACGCAGTATTTT. It yields the protein CASSPNRGSTDTQYF. Full variable domain (rest looked up from reference TRBV18 and TRBJ2-3): NAGVMQNPRHLVRRRGQEARLRCSPMKGHSHVYWYRQLPEEGLKFMVYLQKENIIDESGMPKERFSAEFPKEGPSILRIQQVVRGDSAAYFCASSPNRGSTDTQYFGPGTRLTVL.

The V and J genes are TRBV6-6 and TRBJ1-2; no clear D. Germline-derived CDR1 and CDR2 are MNHNY and SVGAGI (reference sequence). Trimming removed 3 bases at V and 8 bases at J, with 7 bases between. The CDR3 spans 11 residues. CDR3 DNA: TGTGCCAGCAGTTATGATCAGGGCTACACCTTC. Protein product: CASSYDQGYTF.

V usage is TRBV6-5 and J usage is TRBJ2-5, with TRBD1 matching 8 bases. J lost 5 bases, V lost 6 bases, and 8 bases had no gene match. The CDR3 length is 14 residues. Germline values: CDR1 MNHEY, CDR2 SVGAGI. CDR3: CASSRQGSRETQYF. Written as DNA, the CDR3 is TGTGCCAGCAGCCGACAGGGGTCTCGGGAGACCCAGTACTTC.

CDR3 in DNA: TGTGCCAGCAGCTTGGACTACAACAATGAGCAGTTCTTC. Amino acid sequence: CASSLDYNNEQFF. V usage is TRBV5-6 and J usage is TRBJ2-1; D ambiguous. The germline CDR1 and CDR2 sequences are SGHDT and YYEEEE. There are 13 residues in the CDR3. V shed 0 bases and J shed 5 bases, with 6 bases lying between them.

The J gene is TRBJ2-6, the V gene TRBV7-6, with TRBD2 as a possible D gene (5 bases). V lost 4 bases, J lost 0 bases, and 16 bases lay in between. Germline V gene data show CDR1 as SGHVS and CDR2 as FNYEAQ. The CDR3 is made up of 18 amino acids. DNA of the CDR3: TGTGCCAGCAGCTCTAACCCGGCGGGTAGCTCTGGGGCCAACGTCCTGACTTTC. Translated, it gives CASSSNPAGSSGANVLTF.

The chain is built from TRBV19 and TRBJ1-6; D gene ambiguous. V shed 0 bases and J shed 2 bases, with 20 bases lying between them. This CDR3 contains 20 residues. The germline CDR1 and CDR2 sequences are LNHDA and SQIVND (reference sequence). CDR3 protein: CASSIDSVLPRTPYNSPLHF. The CDR3 DNA is TGTGCCAGTAGTATAGATTCGGTTTTGCCCAGGACCCCCTATAATTCACCCCTCCACTTT.

This chain joins TRBV27 and TRBJ1-3; TRBD1 agrees at 9 bases. CDR1 MNHEY and CDR2 SMNVEV come from the germline V gene (reference sequence). Trimming removed 5 bases from V and 3 bases from J; junction bases left unmatched: 5. The CDR3 is 15 residues long. The CDR3, as DNA: TGTGCCAGCAGTACAAGGGGACAGGGTGGAAACACCATATATTTT. This encodes CASSTRGQGGNTIYF.

The V and J genes are TRBV11-3 and TRBJ2-5; D unclear. The J call may be incorrect, as the DNA end agrees better with TRBJ2-7. CDR1 is SGHNT and CDR2 is YENEEA in the germline V gene. The CDR3 loop spans 13 amino acids. Written as DNA, the CDR3 is TGTGCCAGCAGCTCTTCCCCTGCTTACGAGCAGTACTTC. It encodes CASSSSPAYEQYF.

This sequence joins TRBV14 and TRBJ2-6, with TRBD1 identical over 12 bases. CDR1 is SGHDN and CDR2 is FVKESK in the germline V gene. This CDR3 contains 19 residues. Trimming cost V 4 bases and J 2 bases; bases outside gene matches: 9. The chain's CDR3 is CASSRGDRGRITGANVLTF. The CDR3 coding sequence is TGTGCCAGCAGCCGCGGGGACAGGGGGCGCATTACTGGGGCCAACGTCCTGACTTTC.

The genes are TRBV11-2 and TRBJ1-5; D ambiguous. V lost 3 bases to trimming and J lost 3 bases, with 12 bases between them. The CDR3 sequence is 15 residues long. Germline V gives CDR1 SGHAT, CDR2 FQNNGV. The CDR3 bases are TGTGCCAGCAGCTTCTCACTCCAATCCAATCAGCCCCAGCATTTT. This encodes CASSFSLQSNQPQHF. Looking up the rest from reference TRBV11-2 and TRBJ1-5 gives the full variable domain: EAGVAQSPRYKIIEKRQSVAFWCNPISGHATLYWYQQILGQGPKLLIQFQNNGVVDDSQLPKDRFSAERLKGVDSTLKIQPAKLEDSAVYLCASSFSLQSNQPQHFGDGTRLSIL.

The rearrangement links TRBV11-3 to TRBJ2-3, with D perhaps TRBD1 or TRBD2 (5 bases each). V dropped 1 base and J dropped 0 bases, with 11 bases sitting between them. This CDR3 is 16 amino acids long. Germline CDR1 is SGHNT and CDR2 is YENEEA. CDR3 DNA: TGTGCCAGCAGCTTAGGAGGGACGGGTAGCACAGATACGCAGTATTTT. Translating it yields CASSLGGTGSTDTQYF.

V usage is TRBV7-9 and J usage is TRBJ2-3, with D maybe TRBD1 (5 bases). The CDR3 sequence is 16 residues long. Trimming removed 1 base at V and 5 bases at J, with 16 bases between. Germline CDR1 and CDR2: SEHNR and FQNEAQ (reference sequence). DNA of the CDR3: TGTGCCAGCAGCTTAGTAGGCAACAGGAAACAAGATACGCAGTATTTT. This encodes CASSLVGNRKQDTQYF.

The V call is TRBV2, the J call TRBJ1-2, with 7 bases lining up with TRBD1. The CDR3 is 15 amino acids. The junction had 13 bases not matched to a gene; V was cut back by 5 bases and J by 7 bases. CDR1 and CDR2 from the germline V gene are SNHLY and FYNNEI. The CDR3 loop reads CASSPLGGDRAGYTF. The DNA of the CDR3 is TGTGCCAGCAGTCCCCTCGGAGGGGACAGAGCTGGCTACACCTTC.

The rearrangement uses TRBV7-2 and TRBJ1-4; unclear D gene. Trimming shortened V by 1 base and J by 5 bases, and 2 bases separated the two germline ends. CDR1 SGHTA and CDR2 FQGNSA come from the germline V gene. CDR3 length: 12 amino acids. The CDR3 here is CASSLENEKLFF. Here the CDR3 DNA reads TGTGCCAGCAGCTTAGAAAATGAAAAACTGTTTTTT.

The CDR3 is CASSRTGNEQFF. For the CDR3, the DNA is TGTGCCAGCAGTAGAACAGGGAACGAGCAGTTCTTC. This rearrangement joins TRBV7-2 to TRBJ2-1, with D possibly matching TRBD1 (6 bases). The CDR3 is 12 residues long. V shed 6 bases and J shed 10 bases, with 13 bases lying between them. Germline V gene data show CDR1 as SGHTA and CDR2 as FQGNSA.

The chain has TRBV30 and TRBJ1-5, with D possibly being TRBD1 (5 bases). Germline V CDR1 and CDR2: GTSNPN, SVGIG (reference sequence). CDR3 length: 14 residues. The V gene lost 3 bases and the J gene lost 7 bases, with 16 bases spanning the gap. CDR3 in DNA: TGTGCCTGGAGCAAATCAGGGCAGGGCCAGCCCCAGCATTTT. Its protein product is CAWSKSGQGQPQHF.

This chain connects TRBV30 to TRBJ2-3, with 7 nucleotides matching TRBD1. Germline-derived CDR1 and CDR2 are GTSNPN and SVGIG (reference sequence). Trimming took 3 bases from V and 3 from J; bases not matched to a gene: 6. The CDR3 spans 14 residues. CDR3 residues: CAWSLTGATDTQYF. The CDR3 DNA sequence: TGTGCCTGGAGCTTAACAGGGGCGACAGATACGCAGTATTTT.